The 30 T cell receptor beta chains given below trace back to one sample, sequenced in a study. TCRdb reprocessed the RT-PCR reads with MiXCR, giving one entry per CDR3 protein. The table shows hundreds of thousands of distinct CDR3 sequences, with 14% occurring only once. The source material was memory CD4+ T cells from blood. The source of these receptors is a female donor in good health, serving as a healthy control.

The chain couples TRBV12-3 or TRBV12-4 to TRBJ1-1; D perhaps matches TRBD1 (5 bases). The CDR3 covers 13 residues. V was trimmed by 6 bases and J by 0 bases, leaving 8 bases between them. The CDR3 region has the DNA TGTGCCAGCAGAGAAGGGGTGAACACTGAAGCTTTCTTT. Protein product: CASREGVNTEAFF.

This clonotype was detected many times. The rearrangement links TRBV20-1 to TRBJ2-1; the D is unclear. CDR1 and CDR2 (germline): DFQATT, SNEGSKA (reference sequence). Trimming shortened V by 2 bases and J by 0 bases, and 14 bases separated the two germline ends. CDR3 length equals 16 residues. The CDR3 bases are TGCAGTGCTAGATCCGTAGAGCCGAGCTCCTACAATGAGCAGTTCTTC. Translating gives CSARSVEPSSYNEQFF.

This clonotype has a count of ten or more. The J gene is TRBJ2-3, the V gene TRBV6-5; weak D call: TRBD2 (5 bases). This CDR3 is built from 13 residues. Germline V gives CDR1 MNHEY, CDR2 SVGAGI. V dropped 6 bases and J dropped 8 bases, with 15 bases sitting between them. The CDR3: CASRETQEGTQYF. CDR3 DNA sequence: TGTGCCAGCAGAGAGACTCAAGAGGGTACGCAGTATTTT.

This clonotype was recorded at least ten times. In DNA, the CDR3 is TGTGCCATCAGCGGGACTAGCGGGTACCAAGAGACCCAGTACTTC. Its translation: CAISGTSGYQETQYF. This rearrangement joins TRBV10-3 to TRBJ2-5, with 12 bases identical to TRBD2. V lost 6 bases to trimming and J lost 0 bases; unmatched junction nucleotides: 2. The CDR3 spans 15 residues. Germline V CDR1 and CDR2: ENHRY, SYGVKD.

This clonotype was counted a single time. V is TRBV2 and J is TRBJ2-7, with 11 bases aligning to TRBD2. Germline CDR1 reads SNHLY; CDR2 reads FYNNEI. The CDR3 length is 14 residues. J gave up 1 base and V 7 bases, and 3 bases lay outside the gene matches. The CDR3 protein is CASTASGRSYEQYF. DNA for the CDR3: TGTGCCAGCACGGCTAGCGGGAGGTCCTACGAGCAGTACTTC. Based on the CDR3 plus reference TRBV2 and TRBJ2-7, the full variable domain is EPEVTQTPSHQVTQMGQEVILRCVPISNHLYFYWYRQILGQKVEFLVSFYNNEISEKSEIFDDQFSVERPDGSNFTLKIRSTKLEDSAMYFCASTASGRSYEQYFGPGTRLTVT.

This clonotype was seen more than once but under ten times. The chain couples TRBV28 to TRBJ2-1; TRBD2 is a possible D gene (6 bases). Germline CDR1 reads MDHEN; CDR2 reads SYDVKM. The CDR3 has 15 amino acids. V was clipped by 2 bases and J by 4 bases, with 12 bases between them. In nucleotides, the CDR3 is TGTGCCAGCAGTTTACCGGGAGCGATATACAATGAGCAGTTCTTC. Amino acids: CASSLPGAIYNEQFF.

This clonotype was counted many times. The V and J genes are TRBV5-1 and TRBJ2-7; D not certain. The CDR3 covers 14 residues. Germline V gene sequence: CDR1 SGHRS, CDR2 YFSETQ. V shed 0 bases and J shed 0 bases, with 7 bases lying between them. CDR3 region: CASSLGQASYEQYF. The DNA of the CDR3 is TGCGCCAGCAGCTTGGGTCAGGCCTCCTACGAGCAGTACTTC. The complete variable domain, with remaining parts taken from reference TRBV5-1 and TRBJ2-7, reads KAGVTQTPRYLIKTRGQQVTLSCSPISGHRSVSWYQQTPGQGLQFLFEYFSETQRNKGNFPGRFSGRQFSNSRSEMNVSTLELGDSALYLCASSLGQASYEQYFGPGTRLTVT.

This clonotype was found a few times. This rearrangement joins TRBV28 to TRBJ2-7, with a possible D match to TRBD1 (7 bases). This CDR3 has 13 amino acids. The V gene's germline CDR1 is MDHEN and CDR2 SYDVKM. V shed 8 bases and J shed 5 bases, with 16 bases lying between them. The DNA of the CDR3 is TGTGCCAGCCAGGGGGGATTGCAGCACGAGCAGTACTTC. Protein: CASQGGLQHEQYF.

This clonotype was seen repeatedly, ten times or more. This chain links TRBV20-1 with TRBJ2-7; no firm D call. The CDR3 has 8 residues. The germline gives CDR1 DFQATT, CDR2 SNEGSKA (reference sequence). CDR3 region: CSAYEQYF. The CDR3 region has the DNA TGCAGCGCTTACGAGCAGTACTTC.

The rearrangement links TRBV15 to TRBJ2-7; no reliable D call. Germline CDR1 LNHNV, CDR2 YYDKDF (reference sequence). The CDR3 is 12 amino acids. V was shortened by 6 bases and J by 3 bases, with 9 bases between the two germline ends. In nucleotides, the CDR3 is TGTGCCACCAGTAAGAATTTCTACGAGCAGTACTTC. Its translation: CATSKNFYEQYF.

This chain uses TRBV11-3 with TRBJ2-1, with TRBD2 matching 16 bases. The CDR3 totals 17 residues. Germline values: CDR1 SGHNT, CDR2 YENEEA. With V trimmed by 1 base and J by 9 bases, 6 bases remained unmatched. The CDR3 loop is CASSLVTGTSGRGEQFF. CDR3 DNA: TGTGCCAGCAGCTTAGTGACCGGGACTAGCGGGAGGGGTGAGCAGTTCTTC. Variable domain in full (rest from reference TRBV11-3 and TRBJ2-1): EAGVVQSPRYKIIEKKQPVAFWCNPISGHNTLYWYLQNLGQGPELLIRYENEEAVDDSQLPKDRFSAERLKGVDSTLKIQPAELGDSAVYLCASSLVTGTSGRGEQFFGPGTRLTVL.

CDR3 sequence: CAWDTAAGYEQYF. In DNA, the CDR3 is TGTGCCTGGGACACAGCAGCGGGCTACGAGCAGTACTTC. J is TRBJ2-7 and V is TRBV30; weak D call: TRBD2 (6 bases). CDR3 length: 13 amino acids. Germline CDR1 is GTSNPN and CDR2 is SVGIG (reference sequence). With 5 bases removed from V and 3 bases from J, the gap between germline ends came to 14 bases.

This clonotype was detected a few times. The V call is TRBV14, the J call TRBJ1-1; D remains ambiguous. V lost 4 bases and J lost 1, with 16 bases in between. The CDR3 runs 16 residues. Germline V gives CDR1 SGHDN, CDR2 FVKESK. Written as DNA, the CDR3 is TGTGCCAGCAGCCCCTTAGGAGAGACTGAGAACACTGAAGCTTTCTTT. It codes for CASSPLGETENTEAFF.

This clonotype appeared a few times. V is TRBV9 and J is TRBJ1-5; 7 bases align to TRBD1. The CDR3 runs to 14 residues. CDR1 is SGDLS, CDR2 YYNGEE, per germline. Unmatched junction bases numbered 3, after V lost 3 bases and J lost 3 bases. DNA for the CDR3: TGTGCCAGCAGCGGAGGGACAGTCAATCAGCCCCAGCATTTT. Amino acid sequence: CASSGGTVNQPQHF.

This clonotype was observed at least ten times. V usage is TRBV10-3 and J usage is TRBJ1-2, with D tentatively TRBD1 (5 bases). The CDR3 consists of 13 residues. Germline loops: CDR1 ENHRY, CDR2 SYGVKD. Trimming left V 6 bases short and J 8 bases short, with 16 bases between. CDR3 loop: CAIREGQGVGYTF. As DNA, the CDR3 is TGTGCCATCAGAGAGGGTCAGGGCGTAGGCTACACCTTC.

This clonotype was detected ten times or more. V gene TRBV10-2 combines with J gene TRBJ2-5; D not resolved. Germline V gives CDR1 WSHSY, CDR2 SAAADI. V shed 0 bases and J shed 7 bases, with 3 bases lying between them. The CDR3 is made up of 11 amino acids. In DNA form, the CDR3 reads TGCGCCAGCAGTGAGTCGTCGACCCAGTACTTC. Protein sequence: CASSESSTQYF.

The chain links TRBV10-3 to TRBJ1-4; 9 positions match TRBD1. The CDR3 is made up of 13 amino acids. The V gene end was trimmed by 8 bases and the J gene end by 5 bases; junction bases not matched to a gene: 3. Looked up from germline, CDR1 is ENHRY and CDR2 is SYGVKD. The CDR3, as DNA: TGTGCCATCCAGGGACAGGGAAATGAAAAACTGTTTTTT. This gives the protein CAIQGQGNEKLFF.

The chain joins TRBV5-5 to TRBJ1-1; a possible D gene is TRBD1 (5 bases). Germline V gives CDR1 SGHKS, CDR2 YYEKEE (reference sequence). The CDR3 spans 14 residues. V lost 1 base and J 3 bases, leaving 10 bases between the germline ends. The CDR3 coding sequence is TGTGCCAGCAGCTTGCAGGGCTGGGACACTGAAGCTTTCTTT. It translates to CASSLQGWDTEAFF.

This clonotype was seen many times. The chain is built from TRBV29-1 and TRBJ2-1, with TRBD2 matching 13 bases. Germline assignment: CDR1 SQVTM and CDR2 ANQGSEA. V lost 6 bases and J lost 3; bases outside the gene matches: 8. This CDR3 has 16 amino acids. The CDR3 loop reads CSVGTSGTRVYNEQFF. The CDR3 DNA follows: TGCAGCGTCGGGACTAGCGGGACCCGGGTCTACAATGAGCAGTTCTTC.

This clonotype was seen at least ten times. The V and J genes are TRBV11-2 and TRBJ2-3; TRBD1 or TRBD2 may be the D gene (5 bases each). Germline assignment: CDR1 SGHAT and CDR2 FQNNGV. Trimming took 3 bases from V and 6 from J, leaving 19 bases between them. The CDR3 loop spans 16 amino acids. The CDR3 loop is CASSFSGTLWLDTQYF. As DNA, the CDR3 is TGTGCCAGCAGCTTCTCTGGGACCCTGTGGTTGGATACGCAGTATTTT.

This clonotype has ten or more counts. This chain links TRBV12-3 or TRBV12-4 with TRBJ1-4; 7 bases match TRBD1. Trimming cost V 3 bases and J 5 bases; bases outside gene matches: 6. This CDR3 has 15 amino acids. CDR3 DNA sequence: TGTGCCAGCAGTTTTTTACAGGGGATCAATGAAAAACTGTTTTTT. This codes for CASSFLQGINEKLFF.

This rearrangement joins TRBV20-1 to TRBJ1-1; TRBD1 is a possible D gene (5 bases). Germline V lookup: CDR1 DFQATT, CDR2 SNEGSKA (reference sequence). The V gene lost 0 bases and the J gene lost 3 bases, with 14 bases spanning the gap. The CDR3 extends over 15 amino acids. The CDR3 sequence: CSARDREVVDTEAFF. In DNA form, the CDR3 reads TGCAGTGCTAGAGACAGGGAGGTGGTGGACACTGAAGCTTTCTTT.

This clonotype showed up many times. The chain employs TRBV12-3 or TRBV12-4 and TRBJ1-5; TRBD1 is a possible D gene (5 bases). Trimming cost V 7 bases and J 6 bases, with 19 bases left between them. This CDR3 comprises 15 residues. DNA of the CDR3: TGTGCCAGCACCCGAAGTGGAGGGACGAGTCAGCCCCAGCATTTT. Translation gives CASTRSGGTSQPQHF.

This clonotype appeared many times. This sequence joins TRBV29-1 and TRBJ1-1; 7 bases fit TRBD1. The trim removed 0 bases at V and 5 bases at J, leaving 6 bases unmatched. CDR1 and CDR2 from the germline V gene are SQVTM and ANQGSEA. The CDR3 contains 14 residues. CDR3 sequence (DNA): TGCAGCGTTGAAGAGGAGGGGGCTAGGACTGAAGCTTTCTTT. Translated: CSVEEEGARTEAFF.

This clonotype was detected ten times or more. The rearrangement joins TRBV4-3 to TRBJ2-5; D gene unclear. Germline V CDR1 and CDR2: LGHNA, YSLEER. V dropped 0 bases and J dropped 5 bases, with 22 bases sitting between them. The CDR3 covers 18 residues. As DNA, the CDR3 is TGCGCCAGCAGCCAAGAACGGGCGCGGATCTCTGGATGGGAGACCCAGTACTTC. It encodes CASSQERARISGWETQYF.

CDR3 bases: TGCAGTGCCTCAGACAGGGATCGGTTCCATCAGCCCCAGCATTTT. Its protein is CSASDRDRFHQPQHF. The chain employs TRBV20-1 and TRBJ1-5, with TRBD1 matching over 7 bases. With 6 bases clipped from V and 5 bases from J, the junction kept 13 bases outside the gene matches. This CDR3 is built from 15 residues. Germline lookup yields CDR1 DFQATT and CDR2 SNEGSKA (reference sequence).

The rearrangement links TRBV20-1 to TRBJ1-4, with 10 bases identical to TRBD1. The CDR3 is made up of 14 amino acids. The germline V gene has CDR1 DFQATT and CDR2 SNEGSKA (reference sequence). Trimming removed 6 bases from V and 7 bases from J; junction bases left unmatched: 8. Written as DNA, the CDR3 is TGCAGTGCGAACCCGGGACAGGGGAGTGAAAAACTGTTTTTT. It is translated as CSANPGQGSEKLFF.

The chain carries TRBV2 and TRBJ2-1; either TRBD1 or TRBD2 may supply D (5 bases each). This CDR3 has 14 residues. CDR1 is SNHLY, CDR2 FYNNEI, per germline. The V end was cut by 8 bases, the J end by 9 bases, with 20 bases between. The CDR3 DNA is TGTGCCAGCCGGATCTGGGACCATCCTGCTGAGCAGTTCTTC. Translating it yields CASRIWDHPAEQFF.

On this clonotype itself: A read error is possible here, since a much larger clone lies one base away. The rearrangement uses TRBV7-2 and TRBJ2-7; 10 bases line up with TRBD1. CDR1 is SGHTA and CDR2 is FQGNSA in the germline V gene. This CDR3 spans 15 amino acids. Written as DNA, the CDR3 is TGTGCCTGCAGCCAAGTCCGGGACAGGGGCAACGAGCAGTACTTC. Translated, it gives CACSQVRDRGNEQYF.

This clonotype was seen ten or more times. The chain joins TRBV7-8 to TRBJ1-5; 7 bases agree with TRBD1. Germline CDR1 reads SGHVS; CDR2 reads FQNEAQ. This CDR3 region has 17 residues. V was pared by 2 bases and J by 0 bases, with 7 bases of the junction left unmatched. The CDR3 DNA reads TGTGCCAGCAGCTTACTGGATGGGACAGTTAGCAATCAGCCCCAGCATTTT. As protein: CASSLLDGTVSNQPQHF.